This TCR beta chain was observed in a study of blood T cell repertoires in COVID-19. Overall study: The United States, Italy and Spain supplied acute and convalescent COVID-19 samples. Sources were T cells, B-cell-depleted T cells, or PBMCs; the material itself was cDNA or gDNA.

Sequencing used immunoSEQ multiplex PCR; TCRdb keeps in-frame clones, though not all of them. The sample lists around 42,000 clones; 88% were seen once. The V segment lost 0 bases and the J segment 1 base; nucleotides outside the gene matches: 3. CDR1 is LNHNV and CDR2 is YYDKDF in the germline V gene (reference sequence). There are 16 residues in the CDR3. Material for sequencing was peripheral blood. The receptor comes from a human donor in a cohort sampled during active COVID-19. This chain joins TRBV15 and TRBJ2-1, with 7 bases fitting TRBD1. The CDR3, as DNA: TGTGCCACCAGCAGAGATACACAGGGGTCCTACAATGAGCAGTTCTTC. It specifies CATSRDTQGSYNEQFF.